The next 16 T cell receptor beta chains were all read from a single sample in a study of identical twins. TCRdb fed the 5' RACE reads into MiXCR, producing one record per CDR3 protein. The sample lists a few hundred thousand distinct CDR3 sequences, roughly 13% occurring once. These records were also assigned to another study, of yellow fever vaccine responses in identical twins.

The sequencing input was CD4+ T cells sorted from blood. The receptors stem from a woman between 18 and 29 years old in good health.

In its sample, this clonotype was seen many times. DNA of the CDR3: TGCAGCGGGGGGTGGAGAGGCGAGCAGTACTTC. Its translation is CSGGWRGEQYF. The chain recombines TRBV29-1 with TRBJ2-7; D tentatively fits TRBD1 or TRBD2 (5 bases each). Germline assignment: CDR1 SQVTM and CDR2 ANQGSEA. The germline V and J ends were trimmed by 7 bases and 6 bases, with 13 bases remaining between them. The CDR3 runs to 11 residues.

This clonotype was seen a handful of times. The CDR3 spells CASSEGTSGGITQYF. CDR3 sequence (DNA): TGTGCCAGCAGTGAAGGGACTAGCGGGGGGATTACGCAGTATTTT. The rearrangement links TRBV6-1 to TRBJ2-3, with 14 positions matching TRBD2. Unmatched junction bases numbered 2, after V lost 1 base and J lost 8 bases. The CDR3 covers 15 residues. Per the germline V gene, CDR1 is MNHNS and CDR2 is SASEGT.

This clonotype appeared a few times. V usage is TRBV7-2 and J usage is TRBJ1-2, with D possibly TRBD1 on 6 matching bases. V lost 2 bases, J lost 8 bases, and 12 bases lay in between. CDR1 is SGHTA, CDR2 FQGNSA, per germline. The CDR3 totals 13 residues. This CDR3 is CASSLWAGAGYTF. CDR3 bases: TGTGCCAGCAGCTTATGGGCAGGGGCGGGCTACACCTTC.

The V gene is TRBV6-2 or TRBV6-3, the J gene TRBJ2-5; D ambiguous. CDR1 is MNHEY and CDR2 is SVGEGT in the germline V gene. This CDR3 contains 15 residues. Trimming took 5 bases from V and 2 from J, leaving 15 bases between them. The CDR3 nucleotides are TGTGCCAGCAGTACCCCTGGACGGGTGCAAGAGACCCAGTACTTC. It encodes CASSTPGRVQETQYF.

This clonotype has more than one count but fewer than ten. The CDR3 coding sequence is TGCAGTATCGAGGACCTGCAGTACTTC. Amino acids: CSIEDLQYF. The chain combines TRBV20-1 with TRBJ2-7, with D uncertain. There are 9 residues in the CDR3. Deletions cut 8 bases from V and 9 bases from J, with 11 bases between. The germline V gene has CDR1 DFQATT and CDR2 SNEGSKA (reference sequence).

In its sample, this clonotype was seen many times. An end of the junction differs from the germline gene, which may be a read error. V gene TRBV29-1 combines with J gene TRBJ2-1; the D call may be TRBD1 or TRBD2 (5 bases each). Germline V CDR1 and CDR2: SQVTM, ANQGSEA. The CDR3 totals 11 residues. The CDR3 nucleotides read TGCAGCGTGGAAGAGGGGTGGGGGCAGTTCTTC. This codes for CSVEEGWGQFF.

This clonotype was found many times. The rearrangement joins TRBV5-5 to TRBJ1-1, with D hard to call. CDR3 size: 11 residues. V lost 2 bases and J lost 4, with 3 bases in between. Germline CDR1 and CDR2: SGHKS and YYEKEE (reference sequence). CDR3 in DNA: TGTGCCAGCAGCTTCGGCACTGAAGCTTTCTTT. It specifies CASSFGTEAFF.

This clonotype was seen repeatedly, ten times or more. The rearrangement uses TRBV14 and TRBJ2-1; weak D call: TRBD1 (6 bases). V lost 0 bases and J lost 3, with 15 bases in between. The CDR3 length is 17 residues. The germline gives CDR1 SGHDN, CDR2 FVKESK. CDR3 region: CASSQDFGRGNYNEQFF. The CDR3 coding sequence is TGTGCCAGCAGCCAAGATTTTGGCAGGGGTAACTACAATGAGCAGTTCTTC.

For the CDR3, the DNA is TGTGCCAGCAGCGCGACTAGCGGGAAAACCAATGAGCAGTTCTTC. It specifies CASSATSGKTNEQFF. The rearrangement joins TRBV9 to TRBJ2-1; 11 bases agree with TRBD2. The CDR3 length is 15 residues. The trim removed 3 bases at V and 6 bases at J, leaving 5 bases unmatched. CDR1 and CDR2 from the germline V gene are SGDLS and YYNGEE.

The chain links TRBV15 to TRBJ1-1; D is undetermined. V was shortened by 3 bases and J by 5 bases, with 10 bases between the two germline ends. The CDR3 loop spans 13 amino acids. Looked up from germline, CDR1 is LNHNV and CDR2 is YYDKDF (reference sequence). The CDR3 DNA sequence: TGTGCCACCAGCAGGACCCTTTTGACTGAAGCTTTCTTT. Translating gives CATSRTLLTEAFF.

The CDR3 here is CASSRGSSGSSYEQYF. As DNA, the CDR3 is TGTGCCAGCAGCCGAGGGAGTTCAGGGAGCTCCTACGAGCAGTACTTC. This sequence joins TRBV5-4 and TRBJ2-7; D tentatively reads TRBD1 or TRBD2 (5 bases each). This CDR3 region has 16 residues. Germline V gene lookup returns CDR1 SGHNT and CDR2 YYREEE (reference sequence). V was clipped by 4 bases and J by 0 bases, with 17 bases between them.

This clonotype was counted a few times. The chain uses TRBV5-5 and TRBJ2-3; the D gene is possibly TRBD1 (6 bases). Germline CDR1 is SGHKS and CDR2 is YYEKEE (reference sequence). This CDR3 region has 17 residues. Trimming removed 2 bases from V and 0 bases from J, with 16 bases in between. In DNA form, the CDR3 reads TGTGCCAGCAGCTTCCGGGACACCCGCTTTAGCACAGATACGCAGTATTTT. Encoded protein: CASSFRDTRFSTDTQYF.

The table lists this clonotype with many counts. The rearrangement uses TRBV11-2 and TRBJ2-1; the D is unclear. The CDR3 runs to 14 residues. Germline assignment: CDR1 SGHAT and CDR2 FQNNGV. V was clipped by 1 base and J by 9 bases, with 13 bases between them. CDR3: CASSLAGPTGEQFF. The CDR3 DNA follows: TGTGCCAGCAGCTTAGCCGGACCGACCGGTGAGCAGTTCTTC.

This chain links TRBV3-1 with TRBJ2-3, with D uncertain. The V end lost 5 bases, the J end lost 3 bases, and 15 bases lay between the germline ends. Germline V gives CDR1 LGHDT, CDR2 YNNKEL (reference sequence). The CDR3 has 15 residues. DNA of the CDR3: TGTGCCAGCAGCACGCAAGGCAGGTGGACAGATACGCAGTATTTT. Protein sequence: CASSTQGRWTDTQYF.

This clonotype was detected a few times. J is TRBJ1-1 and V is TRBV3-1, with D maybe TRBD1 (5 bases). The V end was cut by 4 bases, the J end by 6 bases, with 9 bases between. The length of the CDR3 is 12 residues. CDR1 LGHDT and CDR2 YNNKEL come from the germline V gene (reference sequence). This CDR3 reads CASSRGLAEAFF. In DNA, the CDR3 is TGTGCCAGCAGCCGGGGCCTCGCTGAAGCTTTCTTT.

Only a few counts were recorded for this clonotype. CDR3 residues: CASSLGDRGEAFF. The CDR3 bases are TGTGCCAGCAGCTTGGGGGACAGGGGAGAAGCTTTCTTT. The rearrangement joins TRBV5-5 to TRBJ1-1; 10 bases map to TRBD1. Germline V gene data show CDR1 as SGHKS and CDR2 as YYEKEE (reference sequence). This CDR3 region has 13 residues. The ends lost 0 bases at V and 8 bases at J; junction bases unmatched: 1.